The clone carrying this T cell receptor (beta chain) was seen repeatedly, ten times or more. Its antigen is unidentified. Employing constant-segment primers, 5'RACE generated TCR alpha and TCR beta cDNA libraries bearing sample barcodes and UMIs. MiXCR was run by TCRdb on the 5' RACE reads, yielding one entry per CDR3 protein. This table has over 45,000 distinct CDR3 sequences, around a quarter appearing once. This sample was included in a study of T-cell memory formation after mild COVID-19. Findings of the study overall: Contracting clones localized mainly to CM and EM when CD4+ and mainly to EMRA when CD8+.

The CDR3 is made up of 15 amino acids. The ends lost 2 bases at V and 1 base at J; junction bases unmatched: 3. Germline assignment: CDR1 SGHRS and CDR2 YFSETQ. Source material: PBMCs or a T cell subset sorted from them (not recorded which). The sequence derives from a man between 18 and 35 years old who had mild COVID-19 (a few samples of this study predate the infection). Cell type and time point are not known. The chain joins TRBV5-1 to TRBJ2-3; 8 bases match TRBD1. The CDR3: CASSFTGGGTDTQYF. DNA for the CDR3: TGCGCCAGCAGCTTTACAGGGGGTGGCACAGATACGCAGTATTTT.